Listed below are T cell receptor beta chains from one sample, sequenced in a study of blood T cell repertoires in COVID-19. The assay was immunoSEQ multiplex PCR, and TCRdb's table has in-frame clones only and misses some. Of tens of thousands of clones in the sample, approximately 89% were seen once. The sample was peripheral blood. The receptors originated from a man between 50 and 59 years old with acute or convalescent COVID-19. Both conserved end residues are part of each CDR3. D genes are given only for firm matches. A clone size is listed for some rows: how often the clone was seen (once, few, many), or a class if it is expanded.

CDR3aa: CASSLDSNGNTIYF
CDR3nt: TGCGCCAGCAGCTTGGACAGTAACGGAAACACCATATATTTT
abundance: .
v_gene: TRBV5-1
j_gene: TRBJ1-3
d_gene: .

CDR3aa: CASSQDRGIDQPQHF
CDR3nt: TGCGCCAGCAGCCAGGACCGGGGGATTGATCAGCCCCAGCATTTT
abundance: .
v_gene: TRBV4-3
j_gene: TRBJ1-5
d_gene: .

CDR3aa: CASSLDRATEAFF
CDR3nt: TGCGCCAGCAGCTTGGACAGGGCCACTGAAGCTTTCTTT
abundance: .
v_gene: TRBV5-1
j_gene: TRBJ1-1
d_gene: .

CDR3aa: CASKPSGRSVNEQFF
CDR3nt: TGTGCCAGTAAACCTAGCGGGAGAAGTGTCAATGAGCAGTTCTTC
abundance: .
v_gene: TRBV19
j_gene: TRBJ2-1
d_gene: TRBD2

CDR3aa: CASSQALTQGAGNTIYF
CDR3nt: TGCGCCAGCAGCCAAGCACTTACACAGGGAGCTGGAAACACCATATATTTT
abundance: .
v_gene: TRBV4-1
j_gene: TRBJ1-3
d_gene: .

CDR3aa: CATSDNTGDRETQYF
CDR3nt: TGTGCCACCAGTGATAATACAGGGGATAGGGAGACCCAGTACTTC
abundance: .
v_gene: TRBV24-1
j_gene: TRBJ2-5
d_gene: TRBD1

CDR3aa: CASSAGYSNQPQHF
CDR3nt: TGTGCCAGCAGTGCAGGTTATAGCAATCAGCCCCAGCATTTT
abundance: once
v_gene: TRBV2
j_gene: TRBJ1-5
d_gene: .

CDR3aa: CASSSRGDREKLFF
CDR3nt: TGCGCCAGCAGCTCCAGGGGGGACCGGGAAAAACTGTTTTTT
abundance: .
v_gene: TRBV5-1
j_gene: TRBJ1-4
d_gene: TRBD1

CDR3aa: CASSEAGDYYQPQHF
CDR3nt: TGTGCCAGCAGTGAAGCAGGTGACTACTATCAGCCCCAGCATTTT
abundance: .
v_gene: TRBV6-1
j_gene: TRBJ1-5
d_gene: .

CDR3aa: CASSLQGADEQFF
CDR3nt: TGTGCCAGCAGCTTGCAGGGGGCGGATGAGCAGTTCTTC
abundance: .
v_gene: TRBV5-5
j_gene: TRBJ2-1
d_gene: TRBD1

CDR3aa: CASSSLGGANYGYTF
CDR3nt: TGTGCCAGCAGTTCCCTAGGGGGCGCGAACTATGGCTACACCTTC
abundance: few
v_gene: TRBV27
j_gene: TRBJ1-2
d_gene: TRBD1

CDR3aa: CASSFARTPTEAFF
CDR3nt: TGTGCCAGCAGCTTTGCTCGGACACCAACTGAAGCTTTCTTT
abundance: .
v_gene: TRBV7-9
j_gene: TRBJ1-1
d_gene: .

CDR3aa: CASRSGTGQEKLFF
CDR3nt: TGTGCCAGCAGAAGCGGGACAGGGCAAGAAAAACTGTTTTTT
abundance: .
v_gene: TRBV6-5
j_gene: TRBJ1-4
d_gene: TRBD1

CDR3aa: CSVDLGGGRETQYF
CDR3nt: TGCAGCGTTGATCTCGGGGGAGGGCGGGAGACCCAGTACTTC
abundance: .
v_gene: TRBV29-1
j_gene: TRBJ2-5
d_gene: TRBD2

CDR3aa: CSVQTVSYEQYF
CDR3nt: TGCAGCGTTCAAACAGTAAGCTACGAGCAGTACTTC
abundance: .
v_gene: TRBV29-1
j_gene: TRBJ2-7
d_gene: .

CDR3aa: CASSPWDSQNIQYF
CDR3nt: TGTGCCAGTAGCCCCTGGGACAGCCAAAACATTCAGTACTTC
abundance: few
v_gene: TRBV19
j_gene: TRBJ2-4
d_gene: TRBD1

CDR3aa: CASSLGAGGPTQETQYF
CDR3nt: TGCGCCAGCAGCTTGGGAGCGGGGGGCCCCACACAAGAGACCCAGTACTTC
abundance: once
v_gene: TRBV5-1
j_gene: TRBJ2-5
d_gene: TRBD2

CDR3aa: CASTEMGASGYNEQFF
CDR3nt: TGTGCCAGCACTGAAATGGGAGCTAGCGGTTACAATGAGCAGTTCTTC
abundance: few
v_gene: TRBV28
j_gene: TRBJ2-1
d_gene: TRBD2

CDR3aa: CASCLELVNTEAFF
CDR3nt: TGTGCCAGCTGTCTCGAGTTGGTGAACACTGAAGCTTTCTTT
abundance: .
v_gene: TRBV5-4
j_gene: TRBJ1-1
d_gene: .

CDR3aa: CASSLIQGAGTDTQYF
CDR3nt: TGTGCCAGCAGCTTAATTCAGGGGGCCGGCACAGATACGCAGTATTTT
abundance: .
v_gene: TRBV5-5
j_gene: TRBJ2-3
d_gene: TRBD1

CDR3aa: CASSQMYGDGYTF
CDR3nt: TGCGCCAGCAGCCAGATGTACGGGGATGGCTACACCTTC
abundance: .
v_gene: TRBV4-3
j_gene: TRBJ1-2
d_gene: .

CDR3aa: CASRTGTGALNEQFF
CDR3nt: TGTGCCAGTAGAACCGGGACAGGTGCCCTCAATGAGCAGTTCTTC
abundance: .
v_gene: TRBV19
j_gene: TRBJ2-1
d_gene: TRBD1

CDR3aa: CAWGETDYGYTF
CDR3nt: TGTGCCTGGGGGGAGACAGACTATGGCTACACCTTC
abundance: .
v_gene: TRBV30
j_gene: TRBJ1-2
d_gene: .

CDR3aa: CASSQGQGADTQYF
CDR3nt: TGTGCCAGCAGTCAGGGACAGGGGGCAGATACGCAGTATTTT
abundance: .
v_gene: TRBV25-1
j_gene: TRBJ2-3
d_gene: TRBD1

CDR3aa: CASSPRGDQETQYF
CDR3nt: TGTGCCAGCAGCCCCAGGGGTGACCAAGAGACCCAGTACTTC
abundance: .
v_gene: TRBV9
j_gene: TRBJ2-5
d_gene: .

CDR3aa: CASSQQLAGGYEQYF
CDR3nt: TGTGCCAGCAGCCAACAACTAGCGGGAGGATACGAGCAGTACTTC
abundance: .
v_gene: TRBV3-1/TRBV3-2
j_gene: TRBJ2-7
d_gene: TRBD2

CDR3aa: CASSVVIGDTPEAFF
CDR3nt: TGTGCCAGCAGCGTAGTGATAGGGGATACCCCTGAAGCTTTCTTT
abundance: .
v_gene: TRBV9
j_gene: TRBJ1-1
d_gene: .

CDR3aa: CASSTLGTGLNQPQHF
CDR3nt: TGTGCCAGTAGTACCCTTGGGACAGGGCTCAATCAGCCCCAGCATTTT
abundance: .
v_gene: TRBV19
j_gene: TRBJ1-5
d_gene: TRBD1

CDR3aa: CASSLDSGYQETQYF
CDR3nt: TGCGCCAGCAGCTTGGATAGCGGTTACCAAGAGACCCAGTACTTC
abundance: .
v_gene: TRBV5-1
j_gene: TRBJ2-5
d_gene: .

CDR3aa: CASSVIAGTGELFF
CDR3nt: TGTGCCAGCAGTGTAATAGCGGGAACCGGGGAGCTGTTTTTT
abundance: .
v_gene: TRBV2
j_gene: TRBJ2-2
d_gene: TRBD2

CDR3aa: CASSLVGVRGSPLHF
CDR3nt: TGTGCCAGCAGCTTAGTCGGCGTCAGGGGGTCACCCCTCCACTTT
abundance: few
v_gene: TRBV7-2
j_gene: TRBJ1-6
d_gene: TRBD1

CDR3aa: CASSPTDSNYGYTF
CDR3nt: TGTGCCAGCTCACCCACGGACAGTAACTATGGCTACACCTTC
abundance: .
v_gene: TRBV18
j_gene: TRBJ1-2
d_gene: .

CDR3aa: CAWSVFRDSSYGYTF
CDR3nt: TGTGCCTGGAGTGTTTTCAGGGATTCTAGTTATGGCTACACCTTC
abundance: .
v_gene: TRBV30
j_gene: TRBJ1-2
d_gene: .

CDR3aa: CASSQESRNNEQYF
CDR3nt: TGTGCCAGCAGCCAAGAATCGCGGAACAACGAGCAGTACTTC
abundance: .
v_gene: TRBV3-1/TRBV3-2
j_gene: TRBJ2-7
d_gene: .

CDR3aa: CASNGGRINEKLFF
CDR3nt: TGTGCCAGCAACGGCGGGCGAATTAATGAAAAACTGTTTTTT
abundance: .
v_gene: TRBV9
j_gene: TRBJ1-4
d_gene: .

CDR3aa: CASSSGAGDSYNEQFF
CDR3nt: TGTGCCAGCAGCTCCGGGGCGGGGGATTCCTACAATGAGCAGTTCTTC
abundance: once
v_gene: TRBV11-3
j_gene: TRBJ2-1
d_gene: TRBD2

CDR3aa: CASSPRETLNTEAFF
CDR3nt: TGTGCCAGCTCACCACGTGAGACACTCAACACTGAAGCTTTCTTT
abundance: once
v_gene: TRBV18
j_gene: TRBJ1-1
d_gene: .

CDR3aa: CAIGGERETEAFF
CDR3nt: TGTGCCATCGGCGGGGAGCGGGAAACTGAAGCTTTCTTT
abundance: .
v_gene: TRBV10-3
j_gene: TRBJ1-1
d_gene: .

CDR3aa: CATSRGTAGTEAFF
CDR3nt: TGTGCCACCAGCAGAGGGACAGCGGGGACTGAAGCTTTCTTT
abundance: .
v_gene: TRBV15
j_gene: TRBJ1-1
d_gene: .

CDR3aa: CASSETWANEQFF
CDR3nt: TGTGCCAGCAGTGAAACCTGGGCTAATGAGCAGTTCTTC
abundance: .
v_gene: TRBV2
j_gene: TRBJ2-1
d_gene: .

CDR3aa: CASQDNRDNEKLFF
CDR3nt: TGTGCCAGCCAGGACAACAGGGATAATGAAAAACTGTTTTTT
abundance: .
v_gene: TRBV28
j_gene: TRBJ1-4
d_gene: .

CDR3aa: CASSPLAGAYEQYF
CDR3nt: TGTGCCAGCTCACCATTGGCAGGCGCCTACGAGCAGTACTTC
abundance: .
v_gene: TRBV18
j_gene: TRBJ2-7
d_gene: .

CDR3aa: CASSWSSSGANVLTF
CDR3nt: TGTGCCAGCAGCTGGTCGAGCTCTGGGGCCAACGTCCTGACTTTC
abundance: .
v_gene: TRBV7-2
j_gene: TRBJ2-6
d_gene: .

CDR3aa: CASSPGTSVYNEQFF
CDR3nt: TGTGCCAGCAGCCCCGGAACTAGCGTTTACAATGAGCAGTTCTTC
abundance: .
v_gene: TRBV7-3
j_gene: TRBJ2-1
d_gene: TRBD2

CDR3aa: CASSPEGARTEAFF
CDR3nt: TGTGCCAGCTCACCAGAGGGGGCTCGGACTGAAGCTTTCTTT
abundance: .
v_gene: TRBV18
j_gene: TRBJ1-1
d_gene: TRBD1

CDR3aa: CAIKGLADHNEQFF
CDR3nt: TGTGCCATCAAAGGACTAGCGGATCACAATGAGCAGTTCTTC
abundance: .
v_gene: TRBV10-3
j_gene: TRBJ2-1
d_gene: TRBD2

CDR3aa: CASSGQLNTEAFF
CDR3nt: TGTGCCAGCAGCGGACAGCTTAACACTGAAGCTTTCTTT
abundance: .
v_gene: TRBV3-1/TRBV3-2
j_gene: TRBJ1-1
d_gene: .

CDR3aa: CASGIGQVGNTEAFF
CDR3nt: TGCGCCAGCGGGATAGGACAGGTAGGGAACACTGAAGCTTTCTTT
abundance: .
v_gene: TRBV5-1
j_gene: TRBJ1-1
d_gene: TRBD1

CDR3aa: CASSPTYYTDNTEAFF
CDR3nt: TGTGCCAGCAGCCCTACCTACTATACTGACAACACTGAAGCTTTCTTT
abundance: .
v_gene: TRBV6-6
j_gene: TRBJ1-1
d_gene: .

CDR3aa: CASRPNTDTQYF
CDR3nt: TGTGCCAGCAGGCCTAACACAGATACGCAGTATTTT
abundance: .
v_gene: TRBV2
j_gene: TRBJ2-3
d_gene: .

CDR3aa: CASSPGTGTYEQYF
CDR3nt: TGTGCCAGCTCACCTGGGACAGGAACCTACGAGCAGTACTTC
abundance: .
v_gene: TRBV18
j_gene: TRBJ2-7
d_gene: TRBD1

CDR3aa: CASSQVGQGPGTEAFF
CDR3nt: TGTGCCAGCAGCCAAGTAGGACAGGGTCCGGGCACTGAAGCTTTCTTT
abundance: .
v_gene: TRBV4-2
j_gene: TRBJ1-1
d_gene: TRBD1

CDR3aa: CASSIRRDSYNEQFF
CDR3nt: TGTGCCAGTAGTATCCGACGGGACTCCTACAATGAGCAGTTCTTC
abundance: .
v_gene: TRBV19
j_gene: TRBJ2-1
d_gene: .

CDR3aa: CATSDKLGVKETQYF
CDR3nt: TGTGCCACCAGTGACAAGCTCGGGGTTAAAGAGACCCAGTACTTC
abundance: .
v_gene: TRBV24-1
j_gene: TRBJ2-5
d_gene: .